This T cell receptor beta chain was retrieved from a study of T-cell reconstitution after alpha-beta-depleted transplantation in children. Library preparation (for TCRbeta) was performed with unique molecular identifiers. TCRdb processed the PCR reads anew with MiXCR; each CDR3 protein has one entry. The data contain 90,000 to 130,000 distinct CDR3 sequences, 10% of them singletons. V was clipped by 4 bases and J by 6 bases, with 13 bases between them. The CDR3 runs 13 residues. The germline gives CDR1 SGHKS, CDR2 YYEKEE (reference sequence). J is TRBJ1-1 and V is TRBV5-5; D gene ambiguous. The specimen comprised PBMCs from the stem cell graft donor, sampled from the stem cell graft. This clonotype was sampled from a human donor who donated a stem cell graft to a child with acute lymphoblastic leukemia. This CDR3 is CASSLLDVAEAFF. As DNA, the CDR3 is TGTGCCAGCAGCCTTTTAGATGTGGCTGAAGCTTTCTTT.